This T cell receptor (beta chain) derives from a study of shared clonotypes between healthy human individuals. The overall study: Three men and a couple of women, aged 18 to 49, were donors.

Comment on this clone: The antigen is unknown.

Libraries were prepared by immunoSEQ multiplex PCR; TCRdb keeps only in-frame clonotypes and omits some of them. Here the sample spans about 2.4 million clones, around 94% being singletons. General study results and limits: Sampling used blood alone; tissue repertoires probably differ. Sharing across a handful of donors was seen in around 5.1% of naive CD4 clonotypes.

The CDR3 has 15 residues. V was clipped by 4 bases and J by 0 bases, with 12 bases between them. Per germline, CDR1 SGHNT and CDR2 YYREEE (reference sequence). The gene calls are TRBV5-4 and TRBJ2-3; TRBD2 might be the D (5 bases). Sequencing used naive CD4+ T cells sorted from blood. Noted subset: CD45RA+ positively selected. This receptor was identified in a man between 18 and 35 years old in good health. The CDR3 bases are TGTGCCAGCAGCAACGGGATGGTGAGCACAGATACGCAGTATTTT. As protein: CASSNGMVSTDTQYF.